These 25 T cell receptor beta chains originate from one sample sequenced in a study of blood T cells in healthy people across ages. Using a J-beta primer mix together with a sample-barcoded 5' primer, a second PCR was run for roughly 6 to 12 cycles. TCRdb reanalysed the 5' RACE reads using MiXCR and keeps one entry per CDR3 protein. The sample includes roughly 800,000 distinct CDR3 sequences, 20% to 25% of them seen just once. This same sample was also part of a study on T cells of mothers and their children.

The sequenced sample consisted of blood. Every receptor here comes from a boy aged 5-17 years in good health.

This clonotype was counted between two and nine times. Relative to the germline gene, one junction end is altered; a read error may explain this. The rearrangement joins TRBV25-1 to TRBJ2-3, with 13 bases identical to TRBD2. Per the germline V gene, CDR1 is MGHDK and CDR2 is SYGVNS. The CDR3 sequence is 19 residues long. CDR3 in amino acids: CANSPKPSGLAGYTDMQYF. In DNA form, the CDR3 reads TGTGCCAACAGTCCCAAACCTTCGGGACTAGCGGGATACACAGATATGCAGTATTTT.

This clonotype was seen a few times. The chain joins TRBV3-1 to TRBJ2-1, with D tentatively TRBD1 or TRBD2 (5 bases each). CDR3 size: 12 residues. The V and J ends lost 1 base and 12 bases respectively, with 10 bases between them. Germline CDR1 reads LGHDT; CDR2 reads YNNKEL (reference sequence). CDR3 sequence reads: CASSQAPGRQFF. In DNA form, the CDR3 reads TGTGCCAGCAGCCAAGCTCCAGGGAGGCAGTTCTTC.

This clonotype was detected a few times. V usage is TRBV7-3 and J usage is TRBJ2-7; D tentatively fits TRBD1 or TRBD2 (5 bases each). This CDR3 is 13 amino acids long. The V gene lost 5 bases and the J gene lost 6 bases, with 14 bases spanning the gap. CDR1 is SGHTA, CDR2 FQGTGA, per germline. CDR3 bases: TGTGCCAGCAGCCCGGGGCTACTTGGCGAGCAGTACTTC. This translates into CASSPGLLGEQYF.

The genes are TRBV20-1 and TRBJ2-4, with D possibly TRBD2 on 5 matching bases. The germline V gene encodes CDR1 DFQATT and CDR2 SNEGSKA (reference sequence). The CDR3 has 13 residues. Trimming removed 3 bases from V and 7 bases from J, with 13 bases in between. CDR3 protein: CSASPDSSNIQYF. CDR3 coding DNA: TGCAGTGCTAGCCCGGACTCCTCGAACATTCAGTACTTC.

This clonotype was seen only a few times. The V gene is TRBV5-5, the J gene TRBJ2-5, with no clear D. Germline V CDR1 and CDR2: SGHKS, YYEKEE (reference sequence). This CDR3 is 12 amino acids long. Deletions cut 5 bases from V and 7 bases from J, with 12 bases between. CDR3 bases: TGTGCCAGCAGGGACCTCGGTGTGACCCAGTACTTC. This sequence encodes CASRDLGVTQYF. The whole variable domain, filled in from reference TRBV5-5 and TRBJ2-5, reads DAGVTQSPTHLIKTRGQQVTLRCSPISGHKSVSWYQQVLGQGPQFIFQYYEKEERGRGNFPDRFSARQFPNYSSELNVNALLLGDSALYLCASRDLGVTQYFGPGTRLLVL.

This clonotype was seen a few times. V usage is TRBV20-1 and J usage is TRBJ1-5; weak D call: TRBD1 (6 bases). With 1 base removed from V and 3 bases from J, the gap between germline ends came to 16 bases. There are 16 residues in the CDR3. Germline loops: CDR1 DFQATT, CDR2 SNEGSKA (reference sequence). CDR3 DNA: TGCAGTGCTAGAGGAACAGGGAGGGTGACCAATCAGCCCCAGCATTTT. It yields the protein CSARGTGRVTNQPQHF.

The rearrangement uses TRBV6-1 and TRBJ2-7; 7 bases line up with TRBD1. The J segment lost 4 bases and the V segment lost 6 bases, leaving 12 bases of the junction unmatched. Looked up from germline, CDR1 is MNHNS and CDR2 is SASEGT. The CDR3 consists of 15 residues. The CDR3 loop reads CASRAGGIVVYEQYF. CDR3 bases: TGTGCCAGCAGGGCAGGGGGTATCGTGGTTTACGAGCAGTACTTC.

V and J are TRBV29-1 and TRBJ2-5; maybe TRBD1 (5 bases). This CDR3 is built from 13 residues. V shed 7 bases and J shed 1 base, with 13 bases lying between them. CDR1 is SQVTM, CDR2 ANQGSEA, per germline. The CDR3 loop is CSASRGFQETQYF. Here the CDR3 DNA reads TGCAGCGCGAGTAGGGGATTCCAAGAGACCCAGTACTTC.

This clonotype was counted a few times. The chain employs TRBV23-1 and TRBJ2-7; 7 bases map to TRBD1. TRBV23-1 is placed among ORFs of uncertain function. The CDR3 spans 15 residues. The junction had 5 bases not matched to a gene; V was cut back by 1 base and J by 2 bases. CDR3 sequence: CASSQLTGLPYEQYF. DNA of the CDR3: TGCGCCAGCAGTCAATTGACAGGGTTACCCTACGAGCAGTACTTC.

This sequence joins TRBV28 and TRBJ1-6, with 8 bases matching TRBD1. J gave up 10 bases and V 6 bases, and 11 bases lay outside the gene matches. The CDR3 length is 15 residues. CDR1 is MDHEN, CDR2 SYDVKM, per germline. CDR3 region: CASSPMDRDWSPLHF. CDR3 nucleotides: TGTGCCAGCAGCCCAATGGACAGGGATTGGTCACCCCTCCACTTT.

The chain has TRBV14 and TRBJ1-5; possibly TRBD1 for D (5 bases). Trimming took off 4 bases at V and 7 bases at J, with 17 bases between the two ends. The germline CDR1 and CDR2 sequences are SGHDN and FVKESK. The CDR3 covers 15 residues. This CDR3 reads CASSPLGQGDQPQHF. CDR3 sequence (DNA): TGTGCCAGCAGCCCCCTGGGGCAGGGAGACCAGCCCCAGCATTTT.

A few counts support this clonotype. The V and J genes are TRBV4-3 and TRBJ2-1, with D perhaps TRBD2 (6 bases). V lost 0 bases to trimming and J lost 0 bases, with 9 bases between them. The CDR3 loop spans 16 amino acids. Germline CDR1 reads LGHNA; CDR2 reads YSLEER. The CDR3 DNA reads TGCGCCAGCAGCCAAGATCACGGGAGCTCCTACAATGAGCAGTTCTTC. As protein: CASSQDHGSSYNEQFF.

This CDR3 is CAIGTNYGYTF. The CDR3 bases are TGTGCCATCGGGACTAACTATGGCTACACCTTC. The chain joins TRBV24-1 to TRBJ1-2, with D unresolved. Germline V gives CDR1 KGHDR, CDR2 SFDVKD. CDR3 length equals 11 residues. With 11 bases removed from V and 0 bases from J, the gap between germline ends came to 6 bases.

This clonotype was recorded a few times. The V and J genes are TRBV28 and TRBJ2-5; D gene uncertain. The germline V gene has CDR1 MDHEN and CDR2 SYDVKM. The V and J ends lost 5 bases and 0 bases respectively, with 7 bases between them. CDR3 size: 13 residues. The CDR3 coding sequence is TGTGCCAGCAGTCAGGTGTACCAAGAGACCCAGTACTTC. Translation: CASSQVYQETQYF.

This clonotype was seen a few times. This chain uses TRBV4-2 with TRBJ2-5, with no clear D. Per germline, CDR1 LGHNA and CDR2 YNFKEQ. V lost 4 bases, J lost 2 bases, and 14 bases lay in between. CDR3 size: 15 residues. This CDR3 reads CASSPREEGQETQYF. The CDR3, as DNA: TGTGCCAGCAGCCCCCGAGAGGAAGGACAAGAGACCCAGTACTTC.

This chain links TRBV9 with TRBJ2-3, with D unclear. CDR3 length: 13 amino acids. The germline gives CDR1 SGDLS, CDR2 YYNGEE. The V gene lost 0 bases and the J gene lost 2 bases, with 4 bases spanning the gap. CDR3 region: CASSVAFTDTQYF. The CDR3 DNA is TGTGCCAGCAGCGTAGCATTCACAGATACGCAGTATTTT. Supplemented by reference TRBV9 and TRBJ2-3, the full variable domain reads DSGVTQTPKHLITATGQRVTLRCSPRSGDLSVYWYQQSLDQGLQFLIQYYNGEERAKGNILERFSAQQFPDLHSELNLSSLELGDSALYFCASSVAFTDTQYFGPGTRLTVL.

The chain is built from TRBV3-1 and TRBJ1-6; 8 bases are a match to TRBD1. This CDR3 has 14 residues. Unmatched junction bases numbered 5, after V lost 4 bases and J lost 9 bases. Germline CDR1 and CDR2: LGHDT and YNNKEL (reference sequence). The CDR3: CASSLRTGSSPLHF. The DNA for the CDR3 is TGTGCCAGCAGCCTCCGGACAGGGAGTTCACCCCTCCACTTT.

This chain uses TRBV20-1 with TRBJ1-4; 7 bases align to TRBD1. V lost 0 bases and J lost 12; bases outside the gene matches: 13. CDR1 and CDR2 (germline): DFQATT, SNEGSKA (reference sequence). The CDR3 spans 15 residues. CDR3 protein: CSARDSDRRGEELFF. CDR3 coding DNA: TGCAGTGCTAGAGATTCGGACAGGAGAGGGGAAGAACTGTTTTTT.

This clonotype was observed at least ten times. V usage is TRBV6-6 and J usage is TRBJ1-1; TRBD1 is a possible D gene (6 bases). V shed 6 bases and J shed 5 bases, with 13 bases lying between them. The CDR3 totals 13 residues. Germline V gene data show CDR1 as MNHNY and CDR2 as SVGAGI (reference sequence). The CDR3 sequence is CASSLGRGTEAFF. The CDR3, as DNA: TGTGCCAGCAGCTTAGGCAGGGGTACTGAAGCTTTCTTT.

This clonotype was observed a handful of times. The chain uses TRBV18 and TRBJ2-1, with 7 nucleotides matching TRBD2. Germline V gene lookup returns CDR1 KGHSH and CDR2 LQKENI. V shed 3 bases and J 6 bases; nucleotides not matched to a gene: 5. The CDR3 covers 14 residues. CDR3 sequence (DNA): TGTGCCAGCTCACCTCGACTAGCAGCCAATGAGCAGTTCTTC. It codes for CASSPRLAANEQFF.

The CDR3 DNA follows: TGTGCCAGCAGCCCAAACGACCTCGTTGAAAAACTGTTTTTT. Translating it yields CASSPNDLVEKLFF. The rearrangement uses TRBV28 and TRBJ1-4; no reliable D call. The CDR3 covers 14 residues. Germline CDR1 is MDHEN and CDR2 is SYDVKM. Trimming took off 6 bases at V and 7 bases at J, with 15 bases between the two ends.

This clonotype was seen more than once but under ten times. V gene TRBV2 combines with J gene TRBJ1-6; D is unclear. With 7 bases removed from V and 0 bases from J, the gap between germline ends came to 19 bases. The germline CDR1 and CDR2 sequences are SNHLY and FYNNEI. CDR3 length: 18 amino acids. The CDR3 here is CASNPYMGSSSYNSPLHF. DNA for the CDR3: TGTGCCAGCAACCCCTACATGGGGTCTAGCTCCTATAATTCACCCCTCCACTTT. The full variable domain, in which reference TRBV2 and TRBJ1-6 provide the parts outside the CDR3, is EPEVTQTPSHQVTQMGQEVILRCVPISNHLYFYWYRQILGQKVEFLVSFYNNEISEKSEIFDDQFSVERPDGSNFTLKIRSTKLEDSAMYFCASNPYMGSSSYNSPLHFGNGTRLTVT.

This clonotype appeared a few times. The chain uses TRBV10-3 and TRBJ1-2; 12 nucleotides line up with TRBD1. The length of the CDR3 is 15 residues. Germline V CDR1 and CDR2: ENHRY, SYGVKD. V lost 6 bases and J lost 3; bases outside the gene matches: 5. The CDR3 bases are TGTGCCATCAGGTCCGGGACAGGGGGCGACTATGGCTACACCTTC. Amino acid sequence: CAIRSGTGGDYGYTF.

This chain connects TRBV7-2 to TRBJ1-4; 8 bases line up with TRBD1. The CDR3 totals 14 residues. V gave up 2 bases and J gave up 8 bases; unmatched junction bases: 4. Germline-derived CDR1 and CDR2 are SGHTA and FQGNSA. CDR3: CASSLLTGGEKLFF. The CDR3 DNA follows: TGTGCCAGCAGCTTATTAACAGGGGGAGAAAAACTGTTTTTT.

The chain carries TRBV27 and TRBJ2-7, with 14 bases aligning to TRBD2. Trimming cost V 6 bases and J 4 bases; bases outside gene matches: 11. Per the germline V gene, CDR1 is MNHEY and CDR2 is SMNVEV (reference sequence). This CDR3 has 17 residues. CDR3 DNA: TGTGCCAGCAGCCTCCGTGGACTAGCGGGAGGAATATACGAGCAGTACTTC. It translates to CASSLRGLAGGIYEQYF.